The entry below gives a single T cell receptor (beta chain) sequence along with its context. The assay was immunoSEQ multiplex PCR, and TCRdb's table has in-frame clones only and misses some. The table shows about 220,000 clones, with less than 90% occurring only once. This sample stems from a study of blood T cell repertoires in COVID-19. Study summary: T cells, B-cell-depleted T cells, or PBMCs supplied cDNA or gDNA.

Germline V gene lookup returns CDR1 ENHRY and CDR2 SYGVKD. The CDR3 runs 13 residues. V gave up 7 bases and J gave up 6 bases; unmatched junction bases: 4. The TCR originated in a man in his forties with acute or convalescent COVID-19. Sequenced material: peripheral blood. The chain recombines TRBV10-3 with TRBJ2-7; 12 positions agree with TRBD1. CDR3 sequence (DNA): TGTGCCATCAAGGGGACAGGGGGCGCCGAGCAGTACTTC. Amino acids: CAIKGTGGAEQYF.